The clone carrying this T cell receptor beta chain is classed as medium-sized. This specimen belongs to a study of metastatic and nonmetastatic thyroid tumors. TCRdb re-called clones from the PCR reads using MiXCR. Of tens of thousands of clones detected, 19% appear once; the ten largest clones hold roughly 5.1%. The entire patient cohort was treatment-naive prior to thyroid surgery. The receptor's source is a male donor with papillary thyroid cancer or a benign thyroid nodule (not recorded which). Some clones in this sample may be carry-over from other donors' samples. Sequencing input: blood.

The CDR3 loop is CASSAGTGSKGAKNIQYF. The DNA for the CDR3 is TGTGCCAGCAGTGCCGGGACAGGGTCAAAGGGAGCCAAAAACATTCAGTACTTC. The gene calls are TRBV6-1 and TRBJ2-4, with 9 bases lining up with TRBD1. This CDR3 region has 18 residues. The germline V gene encodes CDR1 MNHNS and CDR2 SASEGT. V dropped 4 bases and J dropped 0; count of bases not matched to a gene: 10.